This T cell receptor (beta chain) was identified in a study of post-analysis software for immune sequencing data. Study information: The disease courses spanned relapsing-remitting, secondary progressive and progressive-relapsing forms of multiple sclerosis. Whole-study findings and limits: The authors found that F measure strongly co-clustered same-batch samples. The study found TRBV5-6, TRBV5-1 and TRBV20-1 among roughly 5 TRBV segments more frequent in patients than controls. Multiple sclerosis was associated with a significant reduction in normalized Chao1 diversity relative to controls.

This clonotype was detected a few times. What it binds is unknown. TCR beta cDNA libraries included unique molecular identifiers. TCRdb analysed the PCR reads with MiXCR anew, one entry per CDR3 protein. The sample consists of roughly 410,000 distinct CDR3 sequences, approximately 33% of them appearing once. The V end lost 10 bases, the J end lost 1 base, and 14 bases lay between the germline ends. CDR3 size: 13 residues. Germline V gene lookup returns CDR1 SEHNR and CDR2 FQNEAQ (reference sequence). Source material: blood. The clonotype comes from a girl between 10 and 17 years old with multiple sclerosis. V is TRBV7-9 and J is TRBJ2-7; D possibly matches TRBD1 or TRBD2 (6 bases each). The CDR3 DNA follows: TGTGCCACTACGGGGGCAGAGTCCTACGAGCAGTACTTC. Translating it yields CATTGAESYEQYF.